This entry lists 30 T cell receptor beta chains sequenced from one sample in a study of shared clonotypes between healthy human individuals. Profiling relied on immunoSEQ multiplex PCR, and the TCRdb table lists in-frame clones only, not all of them. The sample contains about 2.1 million clones, around 93% of which appear only once. It was CD45RO-negative cells, positively selected for CCR7, that made up naive CD8 cells, with terminally differentiated effector memory CD45RA+ cells excluded. Sequencing was done on a sample of naive CD8+ T cells from PBMCs. Source of these receptors: a man between 18 and 29 years old in good health. Some clones in this sample may be carry-over from other donors' samples.

In its sample, this clone was seen once. This sequence joins TRBV7-9 and TRBJ2-2; tentative D call: TRBD1 (6 bases). With 0 bases removed from V and 1 base from J, the gap between germline ends came to 12 bases. The CDR3 totals 17 residues. Germline V gene lookup returns CDR1 SEHNR and CDR2 FQNEAQ (reference sequence). The CDR3 bases are TGTGCCAGCAGCTTAGCGCTTAGGGGACAGAACACCGGGGAGCTGTTTTTT. Residues: CASSLALRGQNTGELFF.

The CDR3 here is CAWAPGYTF. CDR3 coding DNA: TGTGCCTGGGCGCCTGGCTACACCTTC. The chain has TRBV30 and TRBJ1-2; D is ambiguous. The CDR3 runs 9 residues. From germline, CDR1 is GTSNPN and CDR2 SVGIG (reference sequence). The germline V and J ends were trimmed by 5 bases and 7 bases, with 5 bases remaining between them.

This chain joins TRBV18 and TRBJ2-7; D may be TRBD1 (6 bases). CDR1 and CDR2 (germline): KGHSH, LQKENI. The CDR3 totals 14 residues. V was clipped by 4 bases and J by 7 bases, with 17 bases between them. The CDR3, as DNA: TGTGCCAGCTCACGATCCAGGACAGTCTCAGAGCAGTACTTC. It is translated as CASSRSRTVSEQYF.

V is TRBV28 and J is TRBJ2-7; 12 bases align to TRBD1. Germline CDR1 reads MDHEN; CDR2 reads SYDVKM. This CDR3 is built from 17 residues. J gave up 2 bases and V 6 bases, and 11 bases lay outside the gene matches. The CDR3 loop is CASSTGVGQGAAYEQYF. DNA of the CDR3: TGTGCCAGCAGCACGGGTGTGGGACAGGGGGCAGCCTACGAGCAGTACTTC.

The rearrangement joins TRBV7-9 to TRBJ1-3; possible D gene TRBD1, 5 bases. CDR1 is SEHNR, CDR2 FQNEAQ, per germline (reference sequence). The CDR3 is 15 residues long. The germline V and J ends were trimmed by 5 bases and 7 bases, with 18 bases remaining between them. The DNA for the CDR3 is TGTGCCAGCAGCCCAGGAGGACAAGGGTTTAACACCATATATTTT. Translation: CASSPGGQGFNTIYF.

The chain has TRBV27 and TRBJ2-2; 11 bases match TRBD2. The J segment lost 7 bases and the V segment lost 5 bases, leaving 6 bases of the junction unmatched. CDR3 length equals 15 residues. Per the germline V gene, CDR1 is MNHEY and CDR2 is SMNVEV (reference sequence). CDR3 DNA sequence: TGTGCCAGCAGTATCACTAGCGGGAGCGTCGGGGAGCTGTTTTTT. This sequence encodes CASSITSGSVGELFF.

The rearrangement uses TRBV7-9 and TRBJ2-1; tentatively, D is TRBD2 (6 bases). The CDR3 sequence is 17 residues long. The V end lost 4 bases, the J end lost 10 bases, and 26 bases lay between the germline ends. Germline V gives CDR1 SEHNR, CDR2 FQNEAQ (reference sequence). CDR3 DNA sequence: TGTGCCAGCAGCTATCCTAGCGCTGGAGGGCCAATCATGGAGCAGTTCTTC. Translated: CASSYPSAGGPIMEQFF.

The chain employs TRBV29-1 and TRBJ2-5; maybe TRBD1 (7 bases). The J call may be faulty, since TRBJ2-7 better matches the DNA end. The CDR3 has 13 amino acids. CDR1 is SQVTM and CDR2 is ANQGSEA in the germline V gene. The CDR3 here is CSVEGTDSYEQYF. Written as DNA, the CDR3 is TGCAGCGTGGAGGGGACAGACTCCTACGAGCAGTACTTC.

The chain couples TRBV6-5 to TRBJ1-1; 12 bases line up with TRBD1. V lost 4 bases to trimming and J lost 6 bases; unmatched junction nucleotides: 6. Germline V gives CDR1 MNHEY, CDR2 SVGAGI. This CDR3 is 15 amino acids long. The CDR3 DNA reads as TGTGCCAGCAGTTCACCGGGACAGGGGGCCCCTGAAGCTTTCTTT. This gives the protein CASSSPGQGAPEAFF.

The rearrangement joins TRBV5-8 to TRBJ2-2; possible D gene TRBD2, 6 bases. CDR1 and CDR2 (germline): SGHTS, YDEGEE. Trimming took off 3 bases at V and 3 bases at J, with 12 bases between the two ends. CDR3 size: 15 residues. For the CDR3, the DNA is TGTGCCAGCAGCTCGGGTTGGGGGGACACCGGGGAGCTGTTTTTT. Translation gives CASSSGWGDTGELFF. Full variable domain (remainder filled in from reference TRBV5-8 and TRBJ2-2): EAGVTQSPTHLIKTRGQQATLRCSPISGHTSVYWYQQALGLGLQFLLWYDEGEERNRGNFPPRFSGRQFPNYSSELNVNALELEDSALYLCASSSGWGDTGELFFGEGSRLTVL.

This clone has just one count. V and J are TRBV7-3 and TRBJ2-3; D perhaps matches TRBD2 (6 bases). The CDR3 runs 15 residues. With 1 base removed from V and 2 bases from J, the gap between germline ends came to 10 bases. Germline CDR1 and CDR2: SGHTA and FQGTGA. The CDR3 DNA sequence: TGTGCCAGCAGCTTAAGGGCGGGAACCACAGATACGCAGTATTTT. It codes for CASSLRAGTTDTQYF.

This clone showed up just once. This rearrangement joins TRBV27 to TRBJ2-2, with 13 bases identical to TRBD2. The CDR3 spans 18 residues. V shed 2 bases, J shed 9 bases, and the junction held 12 bases outside the gene matches. Germline V gene data show CDR1 as MNHEY and CDR2 as SMNVEV (reference sequence). The CDR3 here is CASSLLGTSGARDRELFF. As DNA, the CDR3 is TGTGCCAGCAGTTTACTCGGGACTAGCGGGGCAAGGGACCGGGAGCTGTTTTTT.

As concerns this clone: Other DNA sequences within the sample encode an identical CDR3. The chain recombines TRBV7-9 with TRBJ2-7, with 7 bases fitting TRBD1. This CDR3 spans 14 amino acids. J was trimmed by 0 bases and V by 4 bases; bases with no gene match: 3. CDR1 and CDR2 from the germline V gene are SEHNR and FQNEAQ (reference sequence). The CDR3 DNA follows: TGTGCCAGCAGCTCCCGGGACAGCTCCTACGAGCAGTACTTC. Amino acid sequence: CASSSRDSSYEQYF. Full variable domain (rest looked up from reference TRBV7-9 and TRBJ2-7): DTGVSQNPRHKITKRGQNVTFRCDPISEHNRLYWYRQTLGQGPEFLTYFQNEAQLEKSRLLSDRFSAERPKGSFSTLEIQRTEQGDSAMYLCASSSRDSSYEQYFGPGTRLTVT.

A word on this clone: Other DNA sequences in this specimen translate into the identical CDR3. This sequence joins TRBV27 and TRBJ1-5; tentatively, D is TRBD1 (6 bases). V was pared by 6 bases and J by 0 bases, with 9 bases between. CDR1 MNHEY and CDR2 SMNVEV come from the germline V gene (reference sequence). The CDR3 extends over 14 amino acids. For the CDR3, the DNA is TGTGCCAGCAGGACACAGGGTAGCAATCAGCCCCAGCATTTT. Translating it yields CASRTQGSNQPQHF.

The chain recombines TRBV6-1 with TRBJ2-7, with D tentatively TRBD2 (5 bases). The CDR3 has 15 amino acids. V was trimmed by 3 bases and J by 0 bases, leaving 12 bases between them. CDR1 is MNHNS and CDR2 is SASEGT in the germline V gene. CDR3 protein: CASSDVTGSSYEQYF. CDR3 nucleotide sequence: TGTGCCAGCAGTGATGTGACGGGGAGCTCCTACGAGCAGTACTTC.

The J gene is TRBJ2-1, the V gene TRBV19; D is ambiguous. The length of the CDR3 is 13 residues. Germline values: CDR1 LNHDA, CDR2 SQIVND (reference sequence). The V gene lost 3 bases and the J gene lost 5 bases, with 8 bases spanning the gap. CDR3 in DNA: TGTGCCAGTAGTATCATCAGCAACAATGAGCAGTTCTTC. This gives the protein CASSIISNNEQFF. The full variable domain, completed using reference TRBV19 and TRBJ2-1, is DGGITQSPKYLFRKEGQNVTLSCEQNLNHDAMYWYRQDPGQGLRLIYYSQIVNDFQKGDIAEGYSVSREKKESFPLTVTSAQKNPTAFYLCASSIISNNEQFFGPGTRLTVL.

About this clone: The same CDR3 is also encoded by other DNA sequences in this sample. The chain joins TRBV6-5 to TRBJ2-7; 9 positions match TRBD2. Trimming cost V 2 bases and J 4 bases; bases outside gene matches: 0. This CDR3 spans 13 amino acids. Germline V gives CDR1 MNHEY, CDR2 SVGAGI. The CDR3 spells CASSYAGGYEQYF. The CDR3 DNA reads as TGTGCCAGCAGTTACGCGGGGGGGTACGAGCAGTACTTC.

CDR3 protein: CASSPPSGELFF. As DNA, the CDR3 is TGTGCCAGCAGCCCCCCATCCGGGGAGCTGTTTTTT. The chain links TRBV7-9 to TRBJ2-2; D gene uncertain. Germline V lookup: CDR1 SEHNR, CDR2 FQNEAQ (reference sequence). The CDR3 is 12 residues long. V was shortened by 5 bases and J by 6 bases, with 7 bases between the two germline ends.

V is TRBV6-1 and J is TRBJ2-5, with D tentatively TRBD1 or TRBD2 (5 bases each). The CDR3 length is 16 residues. V lost 1 base, J lost 1 base, and 13 bases lay in between. Germline V gives CDR1 MNHNS, CDR2 SASEGT. Here the CDR3 reads CASSEDWGRTQETQYF. The CDR3 region has the DNA TGTGCCAGCAGTGAAGATTGGGGACGGACCCAAGAGACCCAGTACTTC.

V and J are TRBV19 and TRBJ2-7; D not resolved. The CDR3 contains 16 residues. Trimming pared 1 base from V and 3 bases from J, leaving 16 bases between. CDR1 is LNHDA and CDR2 is SQIVND in the germline V gene (reference sequence). The CDR3 reads CASSIVGGVANYEQYF. The CDR3 nucleotides read TGTGCCAGTAGTATAGTGGGTGGAGTGGCGAACTACGAGCAGTACTTC.

V and J are TRBV7-2 and TRBJ1-1; D remains unclear. With 2 bases removed from V and 1 base from J, the gap between germline ends came to 8 bases. The CDR3 contains 14 residues. CDR1 and CDR2 from the germline V gene are SGHTA and FQGNSA. CDR3 protein: CASSLRLANTEAFF. The CDR3 coding sequence is TGTGCCAGCAGCTTAAGGTTGGCGAACACTGAAGCTTTCTTT.

This clone has a single count. This sample also contains other DNA sequences that code for the same CDR3. V gene TRBV27 combines with J gene TRBJ2-7, with D unclear. V lost 4 bases and J 2 bases, leaving 9 bases between the germline ends. Germline CDR1 reads MNHEY; CDR2 reads SMNVEV (reference sequence). The CDR3 length is 13 residues. CDR3 nucleotide sequence: TGTGCCAGCAGTTGGTCAGGCACCTACGAGCAGTACTTC. Residues: CASSWSGTYEQYF.

The V and J genes are TRBV4-1 and TRBJ1-5; 8 bases align to TRBD1. Germline lookup yields CDR1 MGHRA and CDR2 YSYEKL. V shed 1 base, J shed 1 base, and the junction held 3 bases outside the gene matches. The length of the CDR3 is 16 residues. CDR3 in DNA: TGCGCCAGCAGCCAAGCGACAGGGGAGAGCAATCAGCCCCAGCATTTT. It encodes CASSQATGESNQPQHF.

V gene TRBV27 combines with J gene TRBJ2-1; TRBD2 aligns across 9 bases. Trimming cost V 4 bases and J 7 bases; bases outside gene matches: 11. CDR3 length equals 16 residues. Germline CDR1 and CDR2: MNHEY and SMNVEV (reference sequence). The CDR3 DNA reads TGTGCCAGCAGTTCCGGGCGGGAGGGCCGAGGGAATGAGCAGTTCTTC. Translation gives CASSSGREGRGNEQFF.

This clone was observed once. The chain recombines TRBV30 with TRBJ2-5; TRBD2 agrees at 9 bases. Judging by the DNA end, TRBJ2-7 fits better; the J call may be wrong. Germline loops: CDR1 GTSNPN, CDR2 SVGIG (reference sequence). The CDR3 consists of 16 residues. In DNA form, the CDR3 reads TGTGCCTGGAGCTTCGATGATTTGGGACTAGCAGACGAGCAGTACTTC. It yields the protein CAWSFDDLGLADEQYF.

This clone was seen a few times. This chain connects TRBV9 to TRBJ2-2, with D uncertain. The CDR3 consists of 15 residues. Trimming took 2 bases from V and 1 from J, leaving 9 bases between them. Germline CDR1 and CDR2: SGDLS and YYNGEE. The CDR3 sequence is CASSVPGLNTGELFF. The CDR3 DNA follows: TGTGCCAGCAGCGTTCCAGGTCTGAACACCGGGGAGCTGTTTTTT.

The rearrangement joins TRBV11-3 to TRBJ2-1; no reliable D call. CDR3 length: 14 amino acids. From germline, CDR1 is SGHNT and CDR2 YENEEA. Trimming removed 0 bases from V and 4 bases from J, with 7 bases in between. The CDR3 loop is CASSLDFGYNEQFF. For the CDR3, the DNA is TGTGCCAGCAGCTTAGATTTCGGTTACAATGAGCAGTTCTTC.

The chain has TRBV9 and TRBJ2-2; 9 nucleotides align to TRBD2. The CDR3 has 15 amino acids. Losses at the gene ends were 2 bases for V and 7 bases for J; bases not matched to a gene: 6. From germline, CDR1 is SGDLS and CDR2 YYNGEE. The CDR3 spells CASSVFSGSFGELFF. The CDR3, as DNA: TGTGCCAGCAGCGTGTTTAGCGGGAGTTTCGGGGAGCTGTTTTTT.

The gene calls are TRBV27 and TRBJ2-3; D possibly corresponds to TRBD2 (6 bases). V was trimmed by 5 bases and J by 3 bases, leaving 15 bases between them. The CDR3 contains 15 residues. The germline V gene encodes CDR1 MNHEY and CDR2 SMNVEV (reference sequence). The CDR3 region has the DNA TGTGCCAGCAGTCCCACGCGGGGTGTAACAGATACGCAGTATTTT. Its translation: CASSPTRGVTDTQYF.

This clone was recorded once. This sample also contains other DNA sequences that code for the same CDR3. The chain combines TRBV27 with TRBJ2-2; D is perhaps TRBD1 (6 bases). Trimming left V 1 base short and J 0 bases short, with 9 bases between. The length of the CDR3 is 16 residues. Germline-derived CDR1 and CDR2 are MNHEY and SMNVEV (reference sequence). The CDR3 bases are TGTGCCAGCAGTTTATTCGGGACACCGAACACCGGGGAGCTGTTTTTT. Translating it yields CASSLFGTPNTGELFF.